The 8 T cell receptor beta chains below all came from one sample that was sequenced in a study of T cell responses to AZD1222 COVID-19 vaccine. Clones were read by immunoSEQ multiplex PCR, and TCRdb kept only the in-frame ones, dropping some. The repertoire consists of more than 95,000 clones, with 80% to 95% occurring once and the leading ten covering about 4%. The sequenced sample was peripheral blood, obtained on day 0 of MenACWY control vaccination. These receptor sequences come from an adult in good health.

The rearrangement uses TRBV12-3 or TRBV12-4 and TRBJ1-5; the D is unclear. The V end lost 6 bases, the J end lost 3 bases, and 9 bases lay between the germline ends. The CDR3 is made up of 13 amino acids. This CDR3 is CASSGGHNQPQHF. The CDR3 coding sequence is TGTGCCAGCAGCGGCGGCCACAATCAGCCCCAGCATTTT.

V gene TRBV9 combines with J gene TRBJ2-5; D call uncertain. Germline CDR1 is SGDLS and CDR2 is YYNGEE. The CDR3 is 15 amino acids. Trimming removed 0 bases from V and 2 bases from J, with 11 bases in between. The CDR3 bases are TGTGCCAGCAGCGTAGCTACAGCCGGACAAGAGACCCAGTACTTC. Translating it yields CASSVATAGQETQYF.

By sample fraction, this clone is medium-sized. The gene calls are TRBV3-1 (or the pseudogene TRBV3-2) and TRBJ2-6; 8 bases are shared with TRBD2. This CDR3 has 15 amino acids. With 5 bases clipped from V and 2 bases from J, the junction kept 2 bases outside the gene matches. CDR1 and CDR2 (germline): LGHDT, YNNKEL (reference sequence). DNA for the CDR3: TGTGCCAGCAGCTTGGGACTAGCTGGGGCCAACGTCCTGACTTTC. It encodes CASSLGLAGANVLTF.

This clone has just a few counts. The V and J genes are TRBV6-5 and TRBJ2-5; D is perhaps TRBD1 or TRBD2 (5 bases each). The germline V and J ends were trimmed by 6 bases and 4 bases, with 6 bases remaining between them. Germline V gene data show CDR1 as MNHEY and CDR2 as SVGAGI. This CDR3 has 11 residues. CDR3 nucleotides: TGTGCCAGCAGGAGGGGAGAGACCCAGTACTTC. Translation gives CASRRGETQYF.

CDR3 protein: CASSLGDRLNTEAFF. For the CDR3, the DNA is TGTGCCAGCAGCCTTGGGGACAGACTGAACACTGAAGCTTTCTTT. The chain uses TRBV7-9 and TRBJ1-1; 7 bases fit TRBD1. The germline V gene has CDR1 SEHNR and CDR2 FQNEAQ (reference sequence). Unmatched junction bases numbered 6, after V lost 5 bases and J lost 0 bases. The CDR3 spans 15 residues.

This sequence joins TRBV6-2 or TRBV6-3 and TRBJ2-1; D may be TRBD2 (6 bases). Trimming took 2 bases from V and 6 from J, leaving 11 bases between them. This CDR3 is built from 14 residues. The germline V gene encodes CDR1 MNHEY and CDR2 SVGEGT. The CDR3 region is CASSYTGLRNEQFF. CDR3 DNA sequence: TGTGCCAGCAGTTACACGGGACTGCGCAATGAGCAGTTCTTC.

The V call is TRBV7-6, the J call TRBJ1-3; a weak D match, TRBD1 (6 bases). The CDR3 length is 15 residues. CDR1 is SGHVS, CDR2 FNYEAQ, per germline. V was shortened by 4 bases and J by 9 bases, with 19 bases between the two germline ends. For the CDR3, the DNA is TGTGCCAGCAGCTCTCGAGGGGGGGGCGGATTCACCATATATTTT. Its protein is CASSSRGGGGFTIYF.

This chain connects TRBV2 to TRBJ1-1, with D unresolved. The CDR3 covers 14 residues. The germline V gene encodes CDR1 SNHLY and CDR2 FYNNEI. V gave up 4 bases and J gave up 3 bases, with 12 bases separating them. In nucleotides, the CDR3 is TGTGCCAGCAGTGCGGCAAAGTTTTACACTGAAGCTTTCTTT. Translation gives CASSAAKFYTEAFF.